This is a list of T cell receptor beta chains from one sample in a study of T cell changes during pregnancy in multiple sclerosis. Method: immunoSEQ multiplex PCR; TCRdb's copy keeps in-frame clones and lacks some. The repertoire consists of tens of thousands of clones, with over 75% occurring once and the leading ten covering roughly 0.3%. This material consisted of CD4+ T cells from peripheral blood mononuclear cells, taken in the third trimester of pregnancy. These receptors were taken from a female donor in good health, enrolled as a control in a pregnancy study. Each CDR3 is given with its conserved first and last residue. A D gene is named only where the DNA matches it firmly. Part of the rows lack a size; the others show once, few, many or a class for expanded clones.

.,TRBV9,TRBD1,TRBJ1-2,CASSVADREHGYTF,TGTGCCAGCAGCGTAGCCGACAGGGAACATGGCTACACCTTC
.,TRBV4-3,TRBD1,TRBJ1-4,CASSQMGQLNEKLFF,TGCGCCAGCAGCCAAATGGGACAGCTCAATGAAAAACTGTTTTTT
once,TRBV7-8,TRBD2,TRBJ2-1,CASSPRLAGDTYNEQFF,TGTGCCAGCAGCCCCAGACTAGCGGGGGACACCTACAATGAGCAGTTCTTC
.,TRBV19,.,TRBJ2-3,CASSPRGADTQYF,TGTGCCAGTAGCCCTAGGGGTGCAGATACGCAGTATTTT
.,TRBV18,TRBD1,TRBJ1-2,CASSPEKDRARYGYTF,TGTGCCAGCTCACCCGAGAAGGACAGGGCCCGTTATGGCTACACCTTC
.,TRBV7-2,TRBD1,TRBJ1-3,CASSLDRGSGNTIYF,TGTGCCAGCAGCTTAGACAGGGGGTCTGGAAACACCATATATTTT
.,TRBV10-3,.,TRBJ2-5,CAISLGGRSQETQYF,TGTGCCATCAGCCTAGGGGGACGTAGCCAAGAGACCCAGTACTTC
.,TRBV7-2,TRBD1,TRBJ2-2,CASSLAGGTGELFF,TGTGCCAGCAGCCTCGCAGGGGGTACCGGGGAGCTGTTTTTT
.,TRBV7-2,.,TRBJ2-5,CASSPQPGRGETQYF,TGTGCCAGCAGCCCCCAGCCGGGGCGGGGAGAGACCCAGTACTTC
.,TRBV7-9,.,TRBJ1-1,CASSLLAESEAFF,TGTGCCAGCAGCCTCCTCGCGGAGTCTGAAGCTTTCTTT
.,TRBV7-3,TRBD1,TRBJ1-4,CASSPDREEKLFF,TGTGCCAGCAGCCCGGACAGGGAGGAAAAACTGTTTTTT
.,TRBV12-5,.,TRBJ1-2,CASGARDILNYGYTF,TGTGCTAGTGGGGCCAGGGACATACTTAACTATGGCTACACCTTC
once,TRBV19,TRBD1,TRBJ1-2,CASNRGLNYGYTF,TGTGCCAGTAACAGGGGTTTAAACTATGGCTACACCTTC
.,TRBV6-6,.,TRBJ1-1,CASSYSARTYGTEAFF,TGTGCCAGCAGTTACTCCGCGAGAACCTACGGCACTGAAGCTTTCTTT
.,TRBV5-4,TRBD2,TRBJ2-3,CASSTSGGGTQYF,TGTGCCAGCAGCACGTCGGGCGGGGGTACGCAGTATTTT
.,TRBV6-6,TRBD1,TRBJ2-7,CASTQGQSSYEQYF,TGTGCCAGCACCCAGGGACAGAGCTCCTACGAGCAGTACTTC
.,TRBV13,TRBD2,TRBJ2-2,CASSPRSAGVWTGELFF,TGTGCCAGCAGCCCTCGGTCCGCGGGGGTTTGGACCGGGGAGCTGTTTTTT
.,TRBV10-3,TRBD1,TRBJ1-2,CAITPDRSYGYTF,TGTGCCATCACCCCGGACAGGAGCTATGGCTACACCTTC
.,TRBV30,TRBD1,TRBJ2-3,CAWSTGGSTDTQYF,TGTGCCTGGAGTACAGGGGGCAGCACAGATACGCAGTATTTT
.,TRBV30,.,TRBJ1-1,CAWESDRLRRNTEAFF,TGTGCCTGGGAATCCGACAGACTCCGCAGGAACACTGAAGCTTTCTTT
.,TRBV5-1,.,TRBJ2-4,CASSVTGQNIQYF,TGCGCCAGCAGCGTAACAGGGCAAAACATTCAGTACTTC
.,TRBV7-3,TRBD1,TRBJ2-1,CASSLTPGGGIDNEQFF,TGTGCCAGCAGCTTAACCCCAGGGGGCGGGATCGACAATGAGCAGTTCTTC
.,TRBV29-1,.,TRBJ1-2,CSVEIQGNYGYTF,TGCAGCGTTGAAATCCAGGGAAACTATGGCTACACCTTC
.,TRBV7-3,TRBD2,TRBJ2-3,CASSDAGGPTDTQYF,TGTGCCAGCAGCGATGCGGGGGGGCCGACAGATACGCAGTATTTT
.,TRBV9,.,TRBJ1-5,CASSVTSGSNQPQHF,TGTGCCAGCAGCGTAACATCAGGGTCCAATCAGCCCCAGCATTTT
.,TRBV19,TRBD1,TRBJ2-7,CASSTDRDYEQYF,TGTGCCAGTAGTACCGACAGGGATTACGAGCAGTACTTC
.,TRBV9,.,TRBJ1-1,CASSVKGKPGTEAFF,TGTGCCAGCAGCGTAAAGGGGAAGCCGGGCACTGAAGCTTTCTTT
few,TRBV19,TRBD1,TRBJ1-1,CASSKGTGYMNTEAFF,TGTGCCAGTAGTAAAGGGACAGGGTACATGAACACTGAAGCTTTCTTT
.,TRBV19,.,TRBJ1-1,CASSIPAGRSEAFF,TGTGCCAGTAGTATCCCTGCAGGGAGGAGTGAAGCTTTCTTT
.,TRBV19,.,TRBJ1-4,CASSTRDIPRNEKLFF,TGTGCCAGTAGTACCCGGGACATTCCCCGTAATGAAAAACTGTTTTTT
.,TRBV4-2,.,TRBJ1-4,CASSQERVSTNEKLFF,TGTGCCAGCAGCCAAGAAAGAGTCTCCACTAATGAAAAACTGTTTTTT
.,TRBV9,TRBD1,TRBJ2-6,CASSLQGGWAGANVLTF,TGTGCCAGCAGCCTACAGGGGGGCTGGGCTGGGGCCAACGTCCTGACTTTC
.,TRBV27,.,TRBJ1-6,CASSLSAFSPLHF,TGTGCCAGCAGTTTATCTGCGTTTTCACCCCTCCACTTT
.,TRBV30,.,TRBJ2-7,CAWSVSGTAYEQYF,TGTGCCTGGAGTGTCTCCGGGACTGCCTACGAGCAGTACTTC
.,TRBV20-1,.,TRBJ2-3,CSALITDTQYF,TGCAGTGCGCTAATAACAGATACGCAGTATTTT
.,TRBV19,.,TRBJ1-1,CASSIGRLNTEAFF,TGTGCCAGTAGTATTGGGCGTTTGAACACTGAAGCTTTCTTT
.,TRBV5-4,.,TRBJ1-2,CASSFIGQNYGYTF,TGTGCCAGCAGCTTCATAGGACAGAACTATGGCTACACCTTC
.,TRBV9,TRBD1,TRBJ2-3,CASSAGQGHTDTQYF,TGTGCCAGCAGCGCGGGACAGGGACACACAGATACGCAGTATTTT
.,TRBV4-1,.,TRBJ1-6,CASSLNRAFNSPLHF,TGCGCCAGCAGTCTAAACAGGGCGTTCAATTCACCCCTCCACTTT
once,TRBV6-6,TRBD1,TRBJ2-7,CASTRQGDSYEQYF,TGTGCCAGCACCCGACAGGGGGACTCCTACGAGCAGTACTTC
.,TRBV28,TRBD1,TRBJ2-1,CASSLGTAEQFF,TGTGCCAGCAGTTTAGGGACAGCGGAGCAGTTCTTC
.,TRBV18,.,TRBJ1-5,CASSPGPDNQPQHF,TGTGCCAGCTCACCAGGCCCAGACAATCAGCCCCAGCATTTT
.,TRBV4-3,.,TRBJ1-4,CASSFGTIGEKLFF,TGCGCCAGCAGCTTTGGGACAATCGGTGAAAAACTGTTTTTT
.,TRBV6-5,.,TRBJ2-7,CASSSLEGLGNEQYF,TGTGCCAGCAGTTCACTAGAGGGTTTAGGGAACGAGCAGTACTTC
.,TRBV5-1,TRBD2,TRBJ2-3,CASSLGGSGGASDTQYF,TGCGCCAGCAGCCTTGGTGGTAGCGGGGGGGCCTCAGATACGCAGTATTTT
.,TRBV19,.,TRBJ2-5,CASSIGRGMGETQYF,TGTGCCAGTAGTATAGGGAGGGGTATGGGGGAGACCCAGTACTTC
.,TRBV7-2,TRBD2,TRBJ2-1,CASSLAGGGGSYNEQFF,TGTGCCAGCAGCTTAGCGGGCGGGGGTGGGTCCTACAATGAGCAGTTCTTC
.,TRBV19,TRBD1,TRBJ2-1,CASSVTGTGVHEQFF,TGTGCCAGTAGCGTGACAGGGACAGGGGTGCATGAGCAGTTCTTC